Listed below are T cell receptor beta chains from one sample, sequenced in a study of radiation and T cells in renal cell carcinoma. Generated by immunoSEQ multiplex PCR, the TCRdb table keeps only in-frame clones and is missing some. The sample shows around 180,000 clones, 88% of them seen only once. The specimen was blood, collected from a patient whose treatment included radiotherapy and nephrectomy. These receptors originate from a woman between 50 and 59 years old with renal cell carcinoma. The CDR3 runs from the conserved cysteine through the conserved F or W. The order of the fields is D gene, V gene, J gene, clone size, CDR3 protein, CDR3 DNA. The D gene is left open where the match is weak. Expanded clones are given a class, and other clones once, few, many or no size at all.

d_call: TRBD2; v_call: TRBV5-5; j_call: TRBJ2-1; clone_size: NA; cdr3_aa: CASSLVSGGAHEQFF; cdr3_nt: TGTGCCAGCAGCTTGGTTAGCGGGGGGGCCCATGAGCAGTTCTTC
d_call: NA; v_call: TRBV6-1; j_call: TRBJ2-3; clone_size: once; cdr3_aa: CATLRAGGTDTQYF; cdr3_nt: TGTGCCACACTCCGAGCAGGGGGCACAGATACGCAGTATTTT
d_call: NA; v_call: TRBV9; j_call: TRBJ2-2; clone_size: NA; cdr3_aa: CASSVRVHTGELFF; cdr3_nt: TGTGCCAGCAGCGTACGGGTTCACACCGGGGAGCTGTTTTTT
d_call: NA; v_call: TRBV6-6; j_call: TRBJ1-5; clone_size: NA; cdr3_aa: CASSYNSGGNQPQHF; cdr3_nt: TGTGCCAGCAGTTACAATAGCGGAGGCAATCAGCCCCAGCATTTT
d_call: TRBD2; v_call: TRBV7-3; j_call: TRBJ2-1; clone_size: NA; cdr3_aa: CASSLTPTSGGAKFF; cdr3_nt: TGTGCCAGCAGCTTAACGCCGACTAGCGGGGGGGCTAAGTTCTTC
d_call: NA; v_call: TRBV2; j_call: TRBJ1-1; clone_size: NA; cdr3_aa: CASSNTEAFF; cdr3_nt: TGTGCCAGCAGTAATACTGAAGCTTTCTTT
d_call: NA; v_call: TRBV2; j_call: TRBJ2-7; clone_size: NA; cdr3_aa: CASKWAADSYEQYF; cdr3_nt: TGTGCCAGCAAATGGGCAGCCGACTCCTACGAGCAGTACTTC
d_call: TRBD1; v_call: TRBV29-1; j_call: TRBJ2-3; clone_size: NA; cdr3_aa: CSVSTGGNTDTQYF; cdr3_nt: TGCAGCGTTTCCACAGGGGGCAACACAGATACGCAGTATTTT
d_call: NA; v_call: TRBV6-1; j_call: TRBJ1-1; clone_size: NA; cdr3_aa: CASSEVGMGRAFF; cdr3_nt: TGTGCCAGCAGTGAAGTCGGGATGGGCAGGGCTTTCTTT
d_call: TRBD1; v_call: TRBV5-1; j_call: TRBJ2-7; clone_size: NA; cdr3_aa: CASSSQSGGIYEQYF; cdr3_nt: TGCGCCAGCAGCTCGCAGTCAGGGGGCATATACGAGCAGTACTTC
d_call: NA; v_call: TRBV5-5; j_call: TRBJ1-2; clone_size: NA; cdr3_aa: CASSSVGTNYGYTF; cdr3_nt: TGTGCCAGCAGCTCTGTCGGAACTAACTATGGCTACACCTTC
d_call: NA; v_call: TRBV6-1; j_call: TRBJ2-5; clone_size: NA; cdr3_aa: CASSETIDSWETQYF; cdr3_nt: TGTGCCAGCAGTGAAACAATAGACTCGTGGGAGACCCAGTACTTC
d_call: NA; v_call: TRBV5-4; j_call: TRBJ1-6; clone_size: NA; cdr3_aa: CASSTGPGGKNSPLHF; cdr3_nt: TGTGCCAGCAGTACCGGGCCCGGCGGGAAGAATTCACCCCTCCACTTT
d_call: TRBD1; v_call: TRBV19; j_call: TRBJ2-2; clone_size: once; cdr3_aa: CASTRQGGTGELFF; cdr3_nt: TGTGCCAGTACTAGACAGGGGGGCACCGGGGAGCTGTTTTTT
d_call: TRBD1; v_call: TRBV5-1; j_call: TRBJ1-1; clone_size: NA; cdr3_aa: CASSLETPTTGMNTEAFF; cdr3_nt: TGCGCCAGCAGCTTGGAAACGCCTACGACAGGGATGAACACTGAAGCTTTCTTT
d_call: NA; v_call: TRBV4-2; j_call: TRBJ2-1; clone_size: NA; cdr3_aa: CASSQGLKSGVSYNEQFF; cdr3_nt: TGTGCCAGCAGCCAAGGGCTTAAATCGGGCGTCTCCTACAATGAGCAGTTCTTC
d_call: NA; v_call: TRBV4-3; j_call: TRBJ1-6; clone_size: NA; cdr3_aa: CASSQGQREGSPLHF; cdr3_nt: TGCGCCAGCAGCCAAGGACAGAGGGAGGGTTCACCCCTCCACTTT
d_call: NA; v_call: TRBV7-2; j_call: TRBJ2-1; clone_size: NA; cdr3_aa: CASSLVTGGRSEQFF; cdr3_nt: TGTGCCAGCAGCTTAGTCACCGGGGGGCGGAGTGAGCAGTTCTTC
d_call: TRBD1; v_call: TRBV18; j_call: TRBJ1-1; clone_size: once; cdr3_aa: CASSPRLGRGQGAEAFF; cdr3_nt: TGTGCCAGCTCACCTCGACTGGGTCGGGGTCAGGGGGCTGAAGCTTTCTTT
d_call: NA; v_call: TRBV6-6; j_call: TRBJ1-4; clone_size: NA; cdr3_aa: CASDRGNEKLFF; cdr3_nt: TGTGCCAGCGACCGGGGGAATGAAAAACTGTTTTTT
d_call: NA; v_call: TRBV6-1; j_call: TRBJ1-5; clone_size: NA; cdr3_aa: CASTAGQGVQPQHF; cdr3_nt: TGTGCCAGCACGGCCGGTCAGGGCGTGCAGCCCCAGCATTTT
d_call: NA; v_call: TRBV6-5; j_call: TRBJ2-3; clone_size: NA; cdr3_aa: CASSLGLGETDTQYF; cdr3_nt: TGTGCCAGCAGTTTGGGACTGGGGGAGACAGATACGCAGTATTTT
d_call: NA; v_call: TRBV4-3; j_call: TRBJ1-2; clone_size: NA; cdr3_aa: CASSQSSREKYGYTF; cdr3_nt: TGCGCCAGCAGCCAATCTAGCAGGGAGAAATATGGCTACACCTTC
d_call: NA; v_call: TRBV11-2; j_call: TRBJ1-1; clone_size: NA; cdr3_aa: CASSLVLRHLRGTEAFF; cdr3_nt: TGTGCCAGCAGCTTAGTCTTAAGGCACCTCCGAGGCACTGAAGCTTTCTTT
d_call: NA; v_call: TRBV5-4; j_call: TRBJ1-4; clone_size: few; cdr3_aa: CASSGGPRTEKLFF; cdr3_nt: TGTGCCAGCAGCGGAGGACCCCGCACTGAAAAACTGTTTTTT
d_call: NA; v_call: TRBV6-1; j_call: TRBJ1-5; clone_size: NA; cdr3_aa: CASSESGGGQPQHF; cdr3_nt: TGTGCCAGCAGTGAAAGCGGGGGCGGTCAGCCCCAGCATTTT
d_call: TRBD1; v_call: TRBV28; j_call: TRBJ2-6; clone_size: NA; cdr3_aa: CASRDRGGANVLTF; cdr3_nt: TGTGCCAGCAGAGACAGGGGTGGGGCCAACGTCCTGACTTTC
d_call: NA; v_call: TRBV18; j_call: TRBJ2-6; clone_size: NA; cdr3_aa: CASSPQAPPIGGGANVLTF; cdr3_nt: TGTGCCAGCTCACCACAGGCCCCTCCCATCGGAGGAGGGGCCAACGTCCTGACTTTC
d_call: TRBD1; v_call: TRBV6-5; j_call: TRBJ1-2; clone_size: NA; cdr3_aa: CASSGLDRGIYGYTF; cdr3_nt: TGTGCCAGCAGTGGATTGGACAGGGGCATATATGGCTACACCTTC
d_call: TRBD2; v_call: TRBV30; j_call: TRBJ2-1; clone_size: NA; cdr3_aa: CAWSWAGGLYNEQFF; cdr3_nt: TGTGCCTGGAGCTGGGCGGGGGGGTTGTACAATGAGCAGTTCTTC
d_call: TRBD1; v_call: TRBV19; j_call: TRBJ1-6; clone_size: NA; cdr3_aa: CASSQDRGGNSPLHF; cdr3_nt: TGTGCCAGTAGCCAGGACAGGGGGGGTAATTCACCCCTCCACTTT
d_call: NA; v_call: TRBV6-6; j_call: TRBJ2-2; clone_size: NA; cdr3_aa: CASGRNTGELFF; cdr3_nt: TGTGCCAGCGGTCGTAACACCGGGGAGCTGTTTTTT
d_call: NA; v_call: TRBV2; j_call: TRBJ2-5; clone_size: NA; cdr3_aa: CASSQETQYF; cdr3_nt: TGTGCCAGCAGCCAAGAGACCCAGTACTTC
d_call: NA; v_call: TRBV7-9; j_call: TRBJ2-3; clone_size: NA; cdr3_aa: CASSPYLGERADTQYF; cdr3_nt: TGTGCCAGCAGCCCCTATTTGGGGGAACGGGCAGATACGCAGTATTTT
d_call: NA; v_call: TRBV6-5; j_call: TRBJ1-1; clone_size: NA; cdr3_aa: CASSYRAPRKTTEAFF; cdr3_nt: TGTGCCAGCAGTTATCGTGCCCCCCGAAAGACAACTGAAGCTTTCTTT
d_call: TRBD1; v_call: TRBV7-2; j_call: TRBJ1-2; clone_size: NA; cdr3_aa: CASRPWTGGNYGYTF; cdr3_nt: TGTGCCAGCAGACCGTGGACAGGGGGCAACTATGGCTACACCTTC
d_call: NA; v_call: TRBV14; j_call: TRBJ2-1; clone_size: NA; cdr3_aa: CASSPGRKYHEQFF; cdr3_nt: TGTGCCAGCAGCCCGGGAAGAAAGTACCATGAGCAGTTCTTC
d_call: NA; v_call: TRBV5-8; j_call: TRBJ2-7; clone_size: NA; cdr3_aa: CASRLGQLAYEQYF; cdr3_nt: TGTGCCAGCAGGCTCGGGCAGCTCGCCTACGAGCAGTACTTC
d_call: NA; v_call: TRBV5-1; j_call: TRBJ2-7; clone_size: NA; cdr3_aa: CASPRGKEGSYEQYF; cdr3_nt: TGCGCCAGCCCACGGGGGAAAGAGGGCTCCTACGAGCAGTACTTC
d_call: NA; v_call: TRBV2; j_call: TRBJ2-3; clone_size: NA; cdr3_aa: CASSLSPSSTDTQYF; cdr3_nt: TGTGCCAGCTCCCTCTCACCCTCTAGCACAGATACGCAGTATTTT
d_call: NA; v_call: TRBV2; j_call: TRBJ2-3; clone_size: NA; cdr3_aa: CASSEQGGTDTQYF; cdr3_nt: TGTGCCAGCAGTGAACAGGGAGGCACAGATACGCAGTATTTT